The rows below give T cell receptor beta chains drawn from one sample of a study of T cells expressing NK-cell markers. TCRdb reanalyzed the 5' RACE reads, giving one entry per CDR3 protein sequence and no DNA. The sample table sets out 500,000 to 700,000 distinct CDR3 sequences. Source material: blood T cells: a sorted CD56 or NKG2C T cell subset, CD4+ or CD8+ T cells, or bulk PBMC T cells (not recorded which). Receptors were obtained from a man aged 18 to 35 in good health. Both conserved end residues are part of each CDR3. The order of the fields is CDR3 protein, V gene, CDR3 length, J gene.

CDR3: CASSHGGFGGFETQYF
V: TRBV4-2
length: 16
J: TRBJ2-5

CDR3: CASSQSIDLVDEQFF
V: TRBV3-1
length: 15
J: TRBJ2-1

CDR3: CASSPSWGERYGTQYF
V: TRBV6-1
length: 16
J: TRBJ2-5

CDR3: CSGGQAGERETQYF
V: TRBV29-1
length: 14
J: TRBJ2-5

CDR3: CASSSYQTHEQYF
V: TRBV5-1
length: 13
J: TRBJ2-7

CDR3: CASSLSSSGLNEQFF
V: TRBV12-3/TRBV12-4
length: 15
J: TRBJ2-1

CDR3: CSALVSYEQYF
V: TRBV20-1
length: 11
J: TRBJ2-7

CDR3: CASSLGLQQYF
V: TRBV5-1
length: 11
J: TRBJ2-7

CDR3: CASSLGASPDNEQFF
V: TRBV7-2
length: 15
J: TRBJ2-1

CDR3: CSARLGGSETQYF
V: TRBV20-1
length: 13
J: TRBJ2-5

CDR3: CASSFSGRTTGDTQYF
V: TRBV5-1
length: 16
J: TRBJ2-3

CDR3: CASSKRTASESGSPETQYF
V: TRBV21-1
length: 19
J: TRBJ2-5

CDR3: CASSLTQGFSYEQYF
V: TRBV5-1
length: 15
J: TRBJ2-7

CDR3: CASSLSTLPDTGYEQYF
V: TRBV28
length: 17
J: TRBJ2-7

CDR3: CASSFAGTGSLQQYF
V: TRBV7-2
length: 15
J: TRBJ2-7

CDR3: CASSLASTGAYGYTF
V: TRBV7-9
length: 15
J: TRBJ1-2

CDR3: CATLDRSEKLFF
V: TRBV24-1
length: 12
J: TRBJ1-4

CDR3: CASCRGLNTEAFF
V: TRBV6-1
length: 13
J: TRBJ1-1

CDR3: CASSLPLLADTGELFF
V: TRBV5-1
length: 16
J: TRBJ2-2

CDR3: CATSRATGVAETQYF
V: TRBV15
length: 15
J: TRBJ2-5

CDR3: CASSQGQGIYNEQFF
V: TRBV7-6
length: 15
J: TRBJ2-1

CDR3: CSAGRQGRTDTQYF
V: TRBV20-1
length: 14
J: TRBJ2-3

CDR3: CATSVGSSYNEQFF
V: TRBV12-3/TRBV12-4
length: 14
J: TRBJ2-1

CDR3: CASSSWDRGQEDEQYF
V: TRBV12-3/TRBV12-4
length: 16
J: TRBJ2-7

CDR3: CASSARDRSKLYF
V: TRBV7-7
length: 13
J: TRBJ2-7

CDR3: CASSFTGTPYEQYF
V: TRBV12-3/TRBV12-4
length: 14
J: TRBJ2-7

CDR3: CASSRPGTGLETQYF
V: TRBV5-1
length: 15
J: TRBJ2-5

CDR3: CASMGLTETQYF
V: TRBV7-2
length: 12
J: TRBJ2-5

CDR3: CASRRQGQGAFNSPLHF
V: TRBV6-1
length: 17
J: TRBJ1-6

CDR3: CRGWRETDTQYF
V: TRBV20-1
length: 12
J: TRBJ2-3

CDR3: CASSKNTHDTQYF
V: TRBV4-3
length: 13
J: TRBJ2-5

CDR3: CASSLAGLAASYEQYF
V: TRBV7-2
length: 16
J: TRBJ2-7

CDR3: CASIRQGISYEQYF
V: TRBV28
length: 14
J: TRBJ2-7

CDR3: CASSQGLAGEVYEQYF
V: TRBV4-3
length: 16
J: TRBJ2-7

CDR3: CSARDSPGHYSPLHF
V: TRBV20-1
length: 15
J: TRBJ1-6

CDR3: CASSFRGKFTGELFF
V: TRBV12-3/TRBV12-4
length: 15
J: TRBJ2-2

CDR3: CASSTQGSGANVLTF
V: TRBV9
length: 15
J: TRBJ2-6

CDR3: CSARDTGAAFF
V: TRBV20-1
length: 11
J: TRBJ1-1

CDR3: CASSHGGVYTEAFF
V: TRBV4-1
length: 14
J: TRBJ1-1

CDR3: CASSLGTSGLPYEQYF
V: TRBV7-8
length: 16
J: TRBJ2-7

CDR3: CASIPLGRRAEAFF
V: TRBV12-3/TRBV12-4
length: 14
J: TRBJ1-1

CDR3: CASSFHLTDEQFF
V: TRBV12-3/TRBV12-4
length: 13
J: TRBJ2-1

CDR3: CASSPIAGGLTDTQYF
V: TRBV12-3/TRBV12-4
length: 16
J: TRBJ2-3

CDR3: CASSLRQGLMNTEAFF
V: TRBV12-3/TRBV12-4
length: 16
J: TRBJ1-1

CDR3: CSARPGTAVGANVLTF
V: TRBV20-1
length: 16
J: TRBJ2-6

CDR3: CASSEAGRSLYNEQFF
V: TRBV6-1
length: 16
J: TRBJ2-1

CDR3: CASSLGQSRPQHF
V: TRBV12-3/TRBV12-4
length: 13
J: TRBJ1-5

CDR3: CATSDPKGLAGASEQFF
V: TRBV24-1
length: 17
J: TRBJ2-1

CDR3: CASSLRGSAPYEQYF
V: TRBV7-2
length: 15
J: TRBJ2-7

CDR3: CASSPVPSTIYF
V: TRBV6-6
length: 12
J: TRBJ1-3

CDR3: CAITRQGGEQFF
V: TRBV10-3
length: 12
J: TRBJ2-1

CDR3: CASSQEIETYEAFF
V: TRBV3-1
length: 14
J: TRBJ1-1

CDR3: CAWSVFQSNEKLFF
V: TRBV30
length: 14
J: TRBJ1-4

CDR3: CASSSPRLAGGSGGYEQYF
V: TRBV12-3/TRBV12-4
length: 19
J: TRBJ2-7

CDR3: CASSLAGGPSGGYTF
V: TRBV11-2
length: 15
J: TRBJ1-2

CDR3: CSAKRTTRHGYGYTF
V: TRBV20-1
length: 15
J: TRBJ1-2

CDR3: CSVGAVGGTGNEQFF
V: TRBV29-1
length: 15
J: TRBJ2-1

CDR3: CASNLDVGLAGLNEQFF
V: TRBV11-2
length: 17
J: TRBJ2-1